Shown below are 8 T cell receptor beta chains from a single sample sequenced in a study of cytomegalovirus exposure and HLA in healthy donors. In the PCR, 60 Vbeta and 13 Jbeta primers were used. Measured with immunoSEQ multiplex PCR; TCRdb has only the in-frame clones, and not every one. The profile shows 100,000 to 150,000 clones, about 83% of them singletons. The sample was PBMCs. Receptor source: a woman aged 25 to 39 in good health and CMV-seronegative.

The J gene is TRBJ1-2, the V gene TRBV23-1; 7 positions agree with TRBD1. TRBV23-1 belongs to the ORF category, with a function that is uncertain. The CDR3 extends over 14 amino acids. Trimming cost V 2 bases and J 4 bases; bases outside gene matches: 4. The CDR3 DNA follows: TGCGCCAGCAGTCAAGGGCAGGGGGGCTATGGCTACACCTTC. Its translation is CASSQGQGGYGYTF.

The V gene is TRBV4-2, the J gene TRBJ1-1, with unresolved D. The germline CDR1 and CDR2 sequences are LGHNA and YNFKEQ. This CDR3 is built from 14 residues. The V end lost 2 bases, the J end lost 7 bases, and 14 bases lay between the germline ends. CDR3 sequence: CASSQSRWAVEAFF. The CDR3, as DNA: TGTGCCAGCAGCCAATCCCGGTGGGCCGTTGAAGCTTTCTTT.

V gene TRBV5-5 combines with J gene TRBJ2-1; a possible D gene is TRBD2 (6 bases). Germline lookup yields CDR1 SGHKS and CDR2 YYEKEE (reference sequence). The V end was cut by 0 bases, the J end by 4 bases, with 17 bases between. This CDR3 spans 17 amino acids. The CDR3 protein is CASSLGGVKGPYNEQFF. CDR3 nucleotides: TGTGCCAGCAGCTTGGGGGGGGTCAAGGGCCCTTACAATGAGCAGTTCTTC.

The CDR3 loop reads CASSRTSASSYEQYF. The CDR3 DNA is TGTGCCAGCAGCAGGACTAGCGCGAGCTCCTACGAGCAGTACTTC. The J gene is TRBJ2-7, the V gene TRBV7-2; 9 bases fit TRBD2. Germline assignment: CDR1 SGHTA and CDR2 FQGNSA. This CDR3 is built from 15 residues. Trimming at V came to 5 bases and at J to 0 bases, leaving 5 bases not matched to a gene.

The chain uses TRBV7-8 and TRBJ2-3; TRBD1 agrees at 8 bases. The CDR3 has 15 amino acids. The germline gives CDR1 SGHVS, CDR2 FQNEAQ. V gave up 4 bases and J gave up 3 bases; unmatched junction bases: 6. Here the CDR3 reads CASSYGTGETDTQYF. In nucleotides, the CDR3 is TGTGCCAGCAGCTACGGGACAGGAGAAACAGATACGCAGTATTTT.

This chain uses TRBV6-7 with TRBJ1-2; no clear D gene. TRBV6-7 belongs to the ORF category, with a function that is uncertain. V was trimmed by 0 bases and J by 5 bases, leaving 7 bases between them. The CDR3 extends over 13 amino acids. CDR3: CASSYSPGYGYTF. DNA of the CDR3: TGTGCCAGCAGTTACTCGCCCGGGTATGGCTACACCTTC.

The V call is TRBV5-6, the J call TRBJ2-7; D is possibly TRBD2 (5 bases). This CDR3 has 12 residues. The V end lost 3 bases, the J end lost 3 bases, and 7 bases lay between the germline ends. Per the germline V gene, CDR1 is SGHDT and CDR2 is YYEEEE. CDR3 protein: CASSWGDYEQYF. The CDR3 DNA reads TGTGCCAGCAGCTGGGGAGACTACGAGCAGTACTTC.

This clone was observed a single time. Other DNA sequences in this specimen translate into the identical CDR3. The chain links TRBV5-1 to TRBJ2-2, with 16 bases lining up with TRBD2. CDR3 size: 19 residues. J lost 4 bases, V lost 6 bases, and 12 bases had no gene match. Germline V gene lookup returns CDR1 SGHRS and CDR2 YFSETQ. The CDR3 nucleotides read TGCGCCAGCACCCGACCCGGGACTAGCGGGGGGGCCGTCACCGGGGAGCTGTTTTTT. It codes for CASTRPGTSGGAVTGELFF.